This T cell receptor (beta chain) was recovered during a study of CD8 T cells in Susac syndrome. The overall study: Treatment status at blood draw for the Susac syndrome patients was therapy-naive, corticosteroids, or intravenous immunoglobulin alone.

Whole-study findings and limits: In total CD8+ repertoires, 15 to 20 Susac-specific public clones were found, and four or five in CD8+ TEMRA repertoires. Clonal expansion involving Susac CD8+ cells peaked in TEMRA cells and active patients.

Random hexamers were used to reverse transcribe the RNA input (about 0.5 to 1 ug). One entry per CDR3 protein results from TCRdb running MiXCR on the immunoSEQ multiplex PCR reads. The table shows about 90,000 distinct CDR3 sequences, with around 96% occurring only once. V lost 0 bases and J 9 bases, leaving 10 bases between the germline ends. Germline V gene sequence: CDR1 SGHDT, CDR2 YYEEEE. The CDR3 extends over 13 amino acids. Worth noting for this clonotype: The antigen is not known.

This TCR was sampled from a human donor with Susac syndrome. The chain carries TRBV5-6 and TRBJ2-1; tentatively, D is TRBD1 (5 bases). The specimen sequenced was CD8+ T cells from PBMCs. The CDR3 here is CASSLGRVREQFF. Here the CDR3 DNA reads TGTGCCAGCAGCTTGGGCAGGGTACGTGAGCAGTTCTTC.